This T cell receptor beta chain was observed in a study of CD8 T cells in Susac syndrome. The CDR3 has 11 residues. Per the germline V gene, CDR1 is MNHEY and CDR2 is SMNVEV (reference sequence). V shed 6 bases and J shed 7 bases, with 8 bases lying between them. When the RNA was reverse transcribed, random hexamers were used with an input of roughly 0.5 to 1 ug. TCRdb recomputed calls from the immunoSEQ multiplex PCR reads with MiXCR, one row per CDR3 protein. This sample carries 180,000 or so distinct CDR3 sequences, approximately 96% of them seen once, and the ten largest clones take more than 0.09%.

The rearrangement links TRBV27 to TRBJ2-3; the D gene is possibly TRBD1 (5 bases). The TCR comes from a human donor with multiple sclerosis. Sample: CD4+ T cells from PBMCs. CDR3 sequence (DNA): TGTGCCAGCAGGCTGGGGCATACGCAGTATTTT. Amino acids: CASRLGHTQYF.